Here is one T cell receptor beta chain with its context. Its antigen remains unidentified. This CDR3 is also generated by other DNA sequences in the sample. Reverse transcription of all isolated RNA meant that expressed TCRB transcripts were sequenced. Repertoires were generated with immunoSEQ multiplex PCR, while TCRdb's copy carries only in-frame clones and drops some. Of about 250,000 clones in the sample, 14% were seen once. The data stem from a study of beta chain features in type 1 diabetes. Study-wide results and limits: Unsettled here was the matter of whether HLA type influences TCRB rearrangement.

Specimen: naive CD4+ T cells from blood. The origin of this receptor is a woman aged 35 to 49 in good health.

The CDR3 loop is CASSLGSSSYNEQFF. As DNA, the CDR3 is TGTGCCAGCAGCTTAGGTAGCAGCTCCTACAATGAGCAGTTCTTC. The gene calls are TRBV7-2 and TRBJ2-1; no firm D call. CDR3 length equals 15 residues. The V gene's germline CDR1 is SGHTA and CDR2 FQGNSA. The V gene lost 1 base and the J gene lost 0 bases, with 7 bases spanning the gap.